The TCR beta chain described here comes from a study of blood T cell repertoires in COVID-19 (dated by TCRdb to 2018 to 2021). Concerning the study at large: Samples covering the acute and convalescent phases of COVID-19 were provided by collaborators in the United States, Italy and Spain. The samples were drawn from two sources: the first 160 participants of the ongoing ImmuneRACE study, and some 1,300 subjects contributed by 6 global collaborators. The repertoires were made available in a free public database intended to serve as a resource for research on the immune response to SARS-CoV-2. A de-identified subject ID, COVID-19 status, age in years and sex were almost always included in the sample metadata. The material from the prospective study consisted of cDNA or gDNA derived from T cells, B-cell-depleted T cells, or PBMCs. Where HLA class I and class II types were available, the types were taken from metadata supplied by the sample provider, not from assay-based typing. Subjects who had been exposed to COVID-19, were actively infected with it, or had recovered from it provided the deeply sampled blood TCRbeta repertoires that made up the dataset.

As concerns this clone: This receptor's antigen is unknown. Base qualities were left out, and no much larger clone turns up one base away.

The immunoSEQ Assay, a bias-controlled multiplex PCR, was used to amplify TCRbeta CDR3 regions from genomic DNA. As for the original processing: The number of nucleated cells in each sample was estimated from the amplification of reference gene primers within the assay. To quantify the absolute abundance of each unique TCRbeta CDR3 rearrangement, sequence reads were collapsed and filtered. For each sample, productive Simpson clonality was calculated as the square root of Simpson's diversity index over productive rearrangements. TCRdb holds this immuneACCESS table with in-frame rearrangements only. Some clones are missing; in checked studies, unresolved V genes explain under half, and the rest has no known cause. That table gives V, J and clone size, and the DNA gave D and trimming. The sample table contains a few hundred thousand clones; only one count was recorded for roughly 90% of them. The ten largest clones take up approximately 4.8% of the sample.

Paper-wide results and their limitations: The amount of clinical and demographic metadata varied by source and participant and was provided uncurated.

Reading the germline V gene gives CDR1 WSHSY and CDR2 SAAADI. The CDR3 runs 14 amino acids, cysteine and phenylalanine included. The CDR3 DNA has 42 bases and is translated from base 1. Trimming removed 8 bases from V and 1 base from J; the gene matches leave 3 bases unexplained. Enrolling through a virtual design, the prospective study's participants ranged in age from roughly 18 to 89 years and lived across 24 United States geographic areas. Cohort assignment in the prospective study relied on participant-reported clinical history from a screening survey and a study questionnaire. Exposed participants were defined as having been in contact with someone with a PCR-confirmed or clinician-diagnosed COVID-19 case within 2 weeks of study entry. Each participant in the prospective study had whole blood, serum and a nasopharyngeal or oropharyngeal swab collected by mobile phlebotomists. Participants in the prospective study had the option to provide additional blood draws and questionnaires over an approximately 2-month period. Blood samples from the prospective study were shipped frozen or at room temperature prior to DNA extraction.

The rearranged chain carries TRBV10-2 and TRBJ2-2, with 8 bases in between that match TRBD2. The sequenced sample was PBMCs or T cells enriched from blood (not recorded which). This receptor was obtained from a woman aged 25 to 39 who had been exposed to COVID-19. The DNA reads as follows: TGCGCCAGCTGGACTAGCTGGAACACCGGGGAGCTGTTTTTT. Its translation is CASWTSWNTGELFF.